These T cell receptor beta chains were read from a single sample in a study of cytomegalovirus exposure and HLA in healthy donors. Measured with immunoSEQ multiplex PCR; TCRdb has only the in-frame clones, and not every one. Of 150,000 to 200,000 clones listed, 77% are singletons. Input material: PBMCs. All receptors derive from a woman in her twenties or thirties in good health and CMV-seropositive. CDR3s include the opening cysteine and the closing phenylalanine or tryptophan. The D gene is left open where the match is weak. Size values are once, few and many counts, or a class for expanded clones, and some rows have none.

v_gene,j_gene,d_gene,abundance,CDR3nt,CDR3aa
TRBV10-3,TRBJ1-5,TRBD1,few,TGTGCCATCAGTGAGTCGGGACAGAATCAGCCCCAGCATTTT,CAISESGQNQPQHF
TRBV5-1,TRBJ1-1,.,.,TGCGCCAGCAGCCCGGGTGCCATGAACACTGAAGCTTTCTTT,CASSPGAMNTEAFF
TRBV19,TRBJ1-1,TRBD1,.,TGTGCCAGTAGTCCCCCAGTGGCAGGGGGCGCGAGCACTGAAGCTTTCTTT,CASSPPVAGGASTEAFF
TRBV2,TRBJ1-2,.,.,TGTGCCAGCAGTCTGGACACGGCCGGCTACACCTTC,CASSLDTAGYTF
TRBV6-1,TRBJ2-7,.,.,TGTGCCAGCAGTGAACCTGGCGGGCGAGCCTACGAGCAGTACTTC,CASSEPGGRAYEQYF
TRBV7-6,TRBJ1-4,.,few,TGTGCCAGCAGCTACACCGGGGGTAGCGAAAAACTGTTTTTT,CASSYTGGSEKLFF
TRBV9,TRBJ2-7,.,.,TGTGCCAGCAGCAAACCGTACAGAGCTCAGTACTTC,CASSKPYRAQYF
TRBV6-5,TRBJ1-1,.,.,TGTGCCAGCAGTTACAGGGGCGGCACTGAAGCTTTCTTT,CASSYRGGTEAFF
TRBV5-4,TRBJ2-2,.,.,TGTGCCAGCAGCTTGGCCGGGGATACCGGGGAGCTGTTTTTT,CASSLAGDTGELFF
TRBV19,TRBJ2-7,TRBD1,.,TGTGCCAGTAGTATGGGACAGGGCTACGAGCAGTACTTC,CASSMGQGYEQYF
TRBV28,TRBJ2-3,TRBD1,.,TGTGCCAGCAGTTCCCGGACAGGACGTTCGTCAGATACGCAGTATTTT,CASSSRTGRSSDTQYF
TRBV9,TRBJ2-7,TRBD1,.,TGTGCCAGCAGCGTGTTCTCGGGACAGGGCATTTACGAGCAGTACTTC,CASSVFSGQGIYEQYF
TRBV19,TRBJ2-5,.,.,TGTGCCAGTAGTAACACAGGCCAAGGGACCCAGTACTTC,CASSNTGQGTQYF
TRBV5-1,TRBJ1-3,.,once,TGCGCCAGCAGCCCGGACAGTGCCTCTGGAAACACCATATATTTT,CASSPDSASGNTIYF
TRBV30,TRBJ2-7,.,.,TGTGCCTGGAGTGCGGGGGGCGTTTCCTACGAGCAGTACTTC,CAWSAGGVSYEQYF
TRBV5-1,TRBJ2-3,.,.,TGCGCCAGCAGCTTGGACGGCGGTCCTAGCACAGATACGCAGTATTTT,CASSLDGGPSTDTQYF
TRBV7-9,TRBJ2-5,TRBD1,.,TGTGCCAGCAGCTTAGGGATGGGACAGGGGGCAGAGACCCAGTACTTC,CASSLGMGQGAETQYF